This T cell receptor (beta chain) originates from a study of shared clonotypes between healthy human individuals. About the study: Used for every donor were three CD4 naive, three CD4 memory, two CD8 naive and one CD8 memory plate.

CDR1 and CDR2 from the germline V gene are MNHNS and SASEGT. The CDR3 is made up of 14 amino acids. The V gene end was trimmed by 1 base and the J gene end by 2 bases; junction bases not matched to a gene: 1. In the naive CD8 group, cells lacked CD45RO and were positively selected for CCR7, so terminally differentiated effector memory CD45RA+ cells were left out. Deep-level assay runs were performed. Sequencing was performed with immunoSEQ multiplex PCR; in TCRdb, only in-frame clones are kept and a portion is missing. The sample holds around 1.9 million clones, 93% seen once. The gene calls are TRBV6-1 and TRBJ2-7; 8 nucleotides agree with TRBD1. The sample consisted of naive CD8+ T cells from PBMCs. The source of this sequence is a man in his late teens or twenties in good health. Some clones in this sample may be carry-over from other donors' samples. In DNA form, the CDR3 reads TGTGCCAGCAGTGAAGTGACAGGGGCCTACGAGCAGTACTTC. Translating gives CASSEVTGAYEQYF.